This T cell receptor (beta chain) came from a study of regulatory T cells in long-lasting Graves disease. Trimming took 6 bases from V and 5 from J, leaving 15 bases between them. The CDR3 is made up of 15 amino acids. Germline CDR1 reads KGHDR; CDR2 reads SFDVKD. CDR3-region Arm-PCR and iRepertoire HTBI primers produced the TCR beta libraries. Study processing details: In the combined samples, under 80 TRBV and 14 TRBJ segments were identified. Via MiXCR, TCRdb re-called the multiplex PCR reads, giving one row per CDR3 protein. For this entry, the V and J calls and clone size follow TCRdb and not the study's own pipeline. The sample includes fewer than 550,000 distinct CDR3 sequences, over 15% of them seen just once. Time point denoted: newly diagnosed GD, antithyroid drugs for less than 3 months. Making the TCR library involved RNA that had been extracted from PBMCs. This sample was shared with a second study, whose subject was T cells in Graves' hyperthyroidism and ophthalmopathy. In that study: Newly diagnosed hyperthyroidism patients aged 18 to 65 years had disease lasting under 2 months.

The TCR comes from a woman aged 18 to 35 with Graves disease. The sample here was peripheral blood mononuclear cells (PBMCs), taken at new diagnosis, from a patient treated with antithyroid drugs. The chain is built from TRBV24-1 and TRBJ2-2; D perhaps matches TRBD2 (6 bases). This chain's CDR3 is CATSQGGMWTGELFF. For the CDR3, the DNA is TGTGCCACCAGTCAGGGCGGGATGTGGACCGGGGAGCTGTTTTTT.